This is a list of T cell receptor beta chains from one sample in a study of identical twins. TCRdb ran MiXCR on the 5' RACE reads and lists one entry per CDR3 protein. The sample lists fewer than 900,000 distinct CDR3 sequences, less than 25% seen once, with over 4% in the top ten. The sample was also reused in another study, on T cells expressing NK-cell markers.

The specimen sequenced was PBMCs. All receptors derive from a woman aged 18-30 years in good health. CDR3s include the opening cysteine and the closing phenylalanine or tryptophan. The D gene is left open where the match is weak. Not all rows give a size; the values are once, few, many and, for expanded clones, a class.

DNA	CDR3	D	V	size	J
TGTGCCAGCAGTCACCTCGGGGTGGAAAGCTCCTATAATTCACCCCTCCACTTT	CASSHLGVESSYNSPLHF	NA	TRBV6-5	NA	TRBJ1-6
TGCGCCAGCAGCTTGGTCGCGGGACAGGGGGCGAACGAGCAGTACTTC	CASSLVAGQGANEQYF	TRBD1	TRBV5-1	few	TRBJ2-7
TGCAGTGCTAGAGTTGGGTATTGGACAGAAGGCTACACCTTC	CSARVGYWTEGYTF	NA	TRBV20-1	few	TRBJ1-2
TGCGCCAGCAGCCCTTCCTCAGAAAACACTGAAGCTTTCTTT	CASSPSSENTEAFF	NA	TRBV5-1	few	TRBJ1-1
TGTGCCAGCAGCGACAGGGGTTTGAACACTGAAGCTTTCTTT	CASSDRGLNTEAFF	TRBD1	TRBV6-1	NA	TRBJ1-1
TGTGCCAGCAGTTTCGGGCAGGGGGCCAATTCACCCCTCCACTTT	CASSFGQGANSPLHF	TRBD1	TRBV27	NA	TRBJ1-6
TGCAGCGTTGAAGATCTGGCGAGACAGGGGGCGGTGGAGACCCAGTACTTC	CSVEDLARQGAVETQYF	TRBD1	TRBV29-1	few	TRBJ2-5
TGTGCCAGCAGCTTAGTGAAGGGGGACTACGAGCAGTACTTC	CASSLVKGDYEQYF	NA	TRBV7-9	once	TRBJ2-7
TGTGCCAGCAGCCAAGGCCCCCAAAGCAGGGGCGGCTACACCTTC	CASSQGPQSRGGYTF	NA	TRBV3-1	many	TRBJ1-2
TGCAGTGCTCATCTAGCGGTGAACACAGATACGCAGTATTTT	CSAHLAVNTDTQYF	TRBD2	TRBV20-1	NA	TRBJ2-3
TGTGCCATCAGTGAGAATCGAGGGAACGCCGGGGAGCTGTTTTTT	CAISENRGNAGELFF	NA	TRBV10-3	NA	TRBJ2-2
TGTGCCAGCAGTTTAGAGGCTAGCTCCAAAAACATTCAGTACTTC	CASSLEASSKNIQYF	NA	TRBV27	few	TRBJ2-4
TGCAGCGCGACAGGCCCTTCGGATGAAGCTTTCTTT	CSATGPSDEAFF	NA	TRBV20-1	few	TRBJ1-1
TGCAGTGCGTCCCGGGACAGGGCCACTGAAGCTTTCTTT	CSASRDRATEAFF	TRBD1	TRBV20-1	NA	TRBJ1-1
TGCAGTGCCGCGAGATCCAGGGGGGGGGAGACCCAGTACTTC	CSAARSRGGETQYF	NA	TRBV20-1	NA	TRBJ2-5
TGTGCCAGCAGCGTCGGCGGGGGGGGTTCCAATGAGCAGTTCTTC	CASSVGGGGSNEQFF	TRBD2	TRBV9	few	TRBJ2-1
TGCGCCAGCAGCTTGACCGACACTAGCGCTATCTACGAGCAGTACTTC	CASSLTDTSAIYEQYF	TRBD2	TRBV5-1	NA	TRBJ2-7
TGTGCCAGCAGTTACTCGGCAGGGGGGAGAAATGAAAAACTGTTTTTT	CASSYSAGGRNEKLFF	TRBD1	TRBV6-5	NA	TRBJ1-4
TGTGCCAGCAGCGTCGGACTAGCGGGAGAGGGCTACGAGCAGTACTTC	CASSVGLAGEGYEQYF	TRBD2	TRBV7-6	NA	TRBJ2-7
TGCGCCAGCAGCCCCGGGGACACCAACACTGAAGCTTTCTTT	CASSPGDTNTEAFF	NA	TRBV5-1	NA	TRBJ1-1
TGTGCCAGCGGGTCGGGAGGCAGGAGCTCCTACGAGCAGTACTTC	CASGSGGRSSYEQYF	TRBD2	TRBV27	NA	TRBJ2-7
TGTGCCAGCAATCTTCAGGGGGCATCGGAAAAACTGTTTTTT	CASNLQGASEKLFF	TRBD1	TRBV12-3/TRBV12-4	few	TRBJ1-4
TGTGCCAGCATGGAGGCGCCCTACGAGCAGTACTTC	CASMEAPYEQYF	NA	TRBV2	many	TRBJ2-7
TGTGCCAGCAGGCCCCCGGTCCCCGGGGAGCTGTTTTTT	CASRPPVPGELFF	NA	TRBV12-3/TRBV12-4	NA	TRBJ2-2
TGTGCCAGCAGCTCCCGGACTAGCGGGAGAGGCTCCTACAATGAGCAGTTCTTC	CASSSRTSGRGSYNEQFF	TRBD2	TRBV12-3/TRBV12-4	NA	TRBJ2-1
TGTGCCACCAGTGAGGGACCCGGGGAGCTGTTTTTT	CATSEGPGELFF	NA	TRBV24-1	few	TRBJ2-2
TGCAGTGCTACCCCAAGGGGGACTAATGAAAAACTGTTTTTT	CSATPRGTNEKLFF	NA	TRBV20-1	NA	TRBJ1-4
TGCGCCAGCAGGAACGGTCAGAGCTCCTACGAGCAGTACTTC	CASRNGQSSYEQYF	NA	TRBV10-2	NA	TRBJ2-7
TGTGCCAGCAGCTTTTCCAGGATCGAGCAGTACTTC	CASSFSRIEQYF	NA	TRBV7-9	NA	TRBJ2-7
TGTGCCAGCTCACCACCCATCTGGGATACGCAGTATTTT	CASSPPIWDTQYF	NA	TRBV18	NA	TRBJ2-3
TGTGCCAGCAGCTTAATTCCAGCCCCCAATGAGCAGTTCTTC	CASSLIPAPNEQFF	NA	TRBV7-2	many	TRBJ2-1
TGTGCCACCAGCAGAGGACAGGACCTAGGCTATGGCTACACCTTC	CATSRGQDLGYGYTF	NA	TRBV15	NA	TRBJ1-2
TGTGCCATCAGTGAGGCCCAGCAGCGAGCAGATACGCAGTATTTT	CAISEAQQRADTQYF	NA	TRBV10-3	few	TRBJ2-3
TGTGCCAGCAAGAGCGGGGTTTACAATGAGCAGTTCTTC	CASKSGVYNEQFF	TRBD2	TRBV27	NA	TRBJ2-1
TGCAGTGCCCTAACGTCGGTGACGGCCAAAAACATTCAGTACTTC	CSALTSVTAKNIQYF	NA	TRBV20-1	many	TRBJ2-4
TGTGCCAGCAGTTACATCCCCGGTTACGAGCAGTACTTC	CASSYIPGYEQYF	NA	TRBV6-5	many	TRBJ2-7
TGCGCCAGCAGTGAGACCGGGACAGGGGCGCGCAATGAGCAGTTCTTC	CASSETGTGARNEQFF	TRBD1	TRBV10-1	NA	TRBJ2-1
TGTGCCAGCTCACTTGGGGTCGATGTTGGTAGCGGGAGACGGAGAGGCGAGCAGTACTTC	CASSLGVDVGSGRRRGEQYF	TRBD2	TRBV27	NA	TRBJ2-7
TGTGCCAGCAGTCCCGGTCCAAGCAACACCATATATTTT	CASSPGPSNTIYF	NA	TRBV12-3/TRBV12-4	few	TRBJ1-3
TGCGCCGGCAGCTTGGGCCCCGGAGATCGCCCGTATTTT	CAGSLGPGDRPYF	NA	TRBV5-1	NA	TRBJ2-3
TGTGCCAGCAGCCGAATGGGGGCGGGCTACGAGCAGTACTTC	CASSRMGAGYEQYF	NA	TRBV4-2	NA	TRBJ2-7
TGTGCCAGCAGCTGGGCAGCCGGGGGTGAGCAGTTCTTC	CASSWAAGGEQFF	NA	TRBV5-6	few	TRBJ2-1
TGCAGTGCTAGATCGGGACTAGCGGGAGGGCCGTACTTC	CSARSGLAGGPYF	TRBD2	TRBV20-1	few	TRBJ2-7
TGCGCCAGCAGCTTGGAAGCAGGGATGGATACGCAGTATTTT	CASSLEAGMDTQYF	NA	TRBV5-1	NA	TRBJ2-3
TGTGCCAGCAGTCGCCTGGCCACTAGCCTTTACAATGAGCAGTTCTTC	CASSRLATSLYNEQFF	NA	TRBV6-2/TRBV6-3	NA	TRBJ2-1